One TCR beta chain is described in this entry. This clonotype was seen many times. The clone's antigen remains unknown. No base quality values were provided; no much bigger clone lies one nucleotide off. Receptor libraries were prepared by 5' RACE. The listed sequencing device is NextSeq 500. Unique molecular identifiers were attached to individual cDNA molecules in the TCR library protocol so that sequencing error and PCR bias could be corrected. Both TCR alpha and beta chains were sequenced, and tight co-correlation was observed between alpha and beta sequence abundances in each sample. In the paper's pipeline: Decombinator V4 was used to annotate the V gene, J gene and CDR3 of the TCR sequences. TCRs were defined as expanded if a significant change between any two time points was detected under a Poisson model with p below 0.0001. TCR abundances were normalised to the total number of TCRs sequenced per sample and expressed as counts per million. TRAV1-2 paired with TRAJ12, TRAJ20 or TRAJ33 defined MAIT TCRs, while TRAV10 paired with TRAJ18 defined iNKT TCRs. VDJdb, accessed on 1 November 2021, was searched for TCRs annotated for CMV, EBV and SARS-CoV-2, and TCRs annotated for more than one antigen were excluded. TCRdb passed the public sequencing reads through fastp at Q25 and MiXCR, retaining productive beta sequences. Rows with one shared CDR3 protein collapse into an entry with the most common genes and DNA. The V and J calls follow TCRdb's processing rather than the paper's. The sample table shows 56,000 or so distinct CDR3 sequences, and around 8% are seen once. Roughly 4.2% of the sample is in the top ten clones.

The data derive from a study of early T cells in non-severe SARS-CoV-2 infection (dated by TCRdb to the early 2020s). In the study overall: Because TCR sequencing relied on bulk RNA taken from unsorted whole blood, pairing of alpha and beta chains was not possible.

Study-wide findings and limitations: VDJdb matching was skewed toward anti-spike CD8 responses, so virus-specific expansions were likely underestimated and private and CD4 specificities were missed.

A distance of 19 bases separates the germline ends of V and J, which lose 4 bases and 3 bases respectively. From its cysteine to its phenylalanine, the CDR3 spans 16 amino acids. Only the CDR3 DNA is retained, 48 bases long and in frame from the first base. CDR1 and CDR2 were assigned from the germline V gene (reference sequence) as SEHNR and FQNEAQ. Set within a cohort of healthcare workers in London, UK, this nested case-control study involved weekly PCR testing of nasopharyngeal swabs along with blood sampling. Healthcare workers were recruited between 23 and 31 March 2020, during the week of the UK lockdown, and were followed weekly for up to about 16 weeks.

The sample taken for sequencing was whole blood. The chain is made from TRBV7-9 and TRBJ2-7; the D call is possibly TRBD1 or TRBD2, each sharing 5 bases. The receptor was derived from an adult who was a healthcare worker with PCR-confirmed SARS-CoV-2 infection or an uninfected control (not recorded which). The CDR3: CASSSGPAVGDYEQYF. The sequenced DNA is TGTGCCAGCAGCTCGGGGCCAGCGGTCGGAGACTACGAGCAGTACTTC.